Below are 21 T cell receptor beta chains sequenced from a single sample in a study of T cells in Graves' hyperthyroidism and ophthalmopathy. TCR beta CDR3 region amplification was performed from RNA transcripts. HTBI primers were employed in a first-round RT-PCR of the TCR CDR3. In TCRdb, the multiplex PCR reads were re-called with MiXCR into one record per CDR3 protein. This table has 400,000 or so distinct CDR3 sequences, approximately 16% appearing once. The sequenced material came from blood. The receptor set was obtained from a woman aged 55-70 years with Graves' ophthalmopathy.

This clonotype was picked up a small number of times. The chain couples TRBV27 to TRBJ2-3; D gene unclear. The CDR3 sequence is 13 residues long. Trimming removed 2 bases from V and 2 bases from J, with 5 bases in between. Germline loops: CDR1 MNHEY, CDR2 SMNVEV (reference sequence). CDR3 residues: CASSLRVTDTQYF. Written as DNA, the CDR3 is TGTGCCAGCAGTTTAAGGGTCACAGATACGCAGTATTTT.

CDR3 region: CASSEAAGRGSSYNEQFF. CDR3 in DNA: TGTGCCAGCAGTGAGGCCGCGGGGCGGGGGAGCTCCTACAATGAGCAGTTCTTC. This chain connects TRBV12-3 or TRBV12-4 to TRBJ2-1; TRBD2 aligns across 7 bases. The V gene end was trimmed by 5 bases and the J gene end by 0 bases; junction bases not matched to a gene: 13. This CDR3 has 18 residues.

This clonotype was seen a few times. The V gene is TRBV25-1, the J gene TRBJ2-7; D is unclear. V shed 8 bases and J shed 1 base, with 15 bases lying between them. Per germline, CDR1 MGHDK and CDR2 SYGVNS. The CDR3 totals 14 residues. CDR3 residues: CASSTVFRSYEQYF. The DNA for the CDR3 is TGTGCCAGCTCTACAGTGTTCCGATCCTACGAGCAGTACTTC.

This clonotype has only a few counts. One base away lies a much larger clone, so this may be a sequencing read error. Without the conserved terminal phenylalanine or tryptophan, this CDR3 likely stems from a read error. This sequence joins TRBV30 and TRBJ1-1; D not resolved. The CDR3 is 13 residues long. Germline lookup yields CDR1 GTSNPN and CDR2 SVGIG (reference sequence). V gave up 3 bases and J gave up 0 bases, with 8 bases separating them. This CDR3 reads CAWSAHMNTEAFS. CDR3 coding DNA: TGTGCCTGGAGCGCCCACATGAACACTGAAGCTTTCTCT.

Ten or more counts support this clonotype. The CDR3 loop reads CASSQRLTGGLEQFF. Written as DNA, the CDR3 is TGTGCCAGCAGCCAACGACTGACGGGGGGCTTGGAGCAGTTCTTC. The chain links TRBV3-1 to TRBJ2-1; D perhaps matches TRBD2 (7 bases). V gave up 2 bases and J gave up 10 bases, with 18 bases separating them. Germline V gives CDR1 LGHDT, CDR2 YNNKEL (reference sequence). This CDR3 contains 15 residues.

Note on this clonotype: One end of the junction does not line up with germline, which may come from a read error. This chain connects TRBV7-2 to TRBJ2-5; 11 bases align to TRBD1. The CDR3 is 15 amino acids. CDR1 SGHTA and CDR2 FQGNSA come from the germline V gene. The CDR3 reads CASSQPGQGVETQYF. In nucleotides, the CDR3 is TGCGCCAGCAGCCAACCGGGACAGGGGGTAGAGACCCAGTACTTC.

This clonotype was counted ten times or more. The J gene is TRBJ2-3, the V gene TRBV18; 9 bases agree with TRBD2. Germline V gene lookup returns CDR1 KGHSH and CDR2 LQKENI. Trimming removed 8 bases from V and 2 bases from J; junction bases left unmatched: 5. The CDR3 loop spans 14 amino acids. CDR3 sequence: CASEAGGNTDTQYF. As DNA, the CDR3 is TGTGCCAGCGAAGCGGGAGGCAACACAGATACGCAGTATTTT.

This chain links TRBV20-1 with TRBJ2-1; TRBD2 matches 11 bases. This CDR3 has 14 residues. Losses at the gene ends were 4 bases for V and 6 bases for J; bases not matched to a gene: 5. Looked up from germline, CDR1 is DFQATT and CDR2 is SNEGSKA (reference sequence). CDR3 bases: TGCAGTGCTATGCTGCTAGCGGGAGGCAATGAGCAGTTCTTC. Encoded protein: CSAMLLAGGNEQFF.

This clonotype was seen more than once but under ten times. The J gene is TRBJ2-3, the V gene TRBV28; D is possibly TRBD2 (5 bases). Germline CDR1 reads MDHEN; CDR2 reads SYDVKM. V lost 3 bases and J lost 5, with 18 bases in between. The CDR3 has 16 residues. Here the CDR3 DNA reads TGTGCCAGCAGTTTTGGGGTGGCGGGCGCAAGAGATACGCAGTATTTT. This sequence encodes CASSFGVAGARDTQYF.

This clonotype was observed a handful of times. This chain links TRBV25-1 with TRBJ1-6; no firm D call. The CDR3 length is 14 residues. Trimming removed 1 base at V and 7 bases at J, with 8 bases between. CDR1 is MGHDK and CDR2 is SYGVNS in the germline V gene. The DNA of the CDR3 is TGTGCCAGCAGTGAATTGGGGAAAAATTCACCCCTCCACTTT. Protein: CASSELGKNSPLHF.

The table lists this clonotype with many counts. The chain combines TRBV3-1 with TRBJ2-1, with 9 bases identical to TRBD2. Germline CDR1 and CDR2: LGHDT and YNNKEL (reference sequence). Trimming removed 4 bases from V and 3 bases from J; junction bases left unmatched: 10. The CDR3 is 17 residues long. CDR3 sequence reads: CASSPTTREGIYNEQFF. As DNA, the CDR3 is TGTGCCAGCAGCCCGACTACGCGGGAGGGGATCTACAATGAGCAGTTCTTC.

This clonotype was seen many times. The chain employs TRBV20-1 and TRBJ1-4; unclear D gene. The CDR3 runs 14 residues. Per germline, CDR1 DFQATT and CDR2 SNEGSKA (reference sequence). The germline V and J ends were trimmed by 6 bases and 1 base, with 12 bases remaining between them. In DNA form, the CDR3 reads TGCAGTGCCAGACCGGGAGGAACTAATGAAAAACTGTTTTTT. Translation gives CSARPGGTNEKLFF.

For this clonotype: A much more abundant neighbour one base away suggests this may be a read error. V gene TRBV5-4 combines with J gene TRBJ2-3; 10 positions agree with TRBD1. The length of the CDR3 is 15 residues. From germline, CDR1 is SGHNT and CDR2 YYREEE (reference sequence). As DNA, the CDR3 is TGTGTCAGCAGCGTGGGACAGGGGCAGGGAGATACGCAGTATTTT. Protein sequence: CVSSVGQGQGDTQYF.

Of note for this clonotype: Being one base from a much bigger clone, this may be a read error. The chain is built from TRBV5-8 and TRBJ2-3; 8 bases are a match to TRBD2. CDR3 length: 15 residues. Germline lookup yields CDR1 SGHTS and CDR2 YDEGEE. CDR3 sequence reads: CASSLARTSTDMQYF. In nucleotides, the CDR3 is TGTGCCAGCAGCCTCGCCCGGACTAGCACAGATATGCAGTATTTT.

Comments on this clonotype: A much larger clone differs by one base, so this may be a read error. V gene TRBV15 combines with J gene TRBJ2-2, with TRBD1 identical over 9 bases. The length of the CDR3 is 16 residues. CDR1 is LNHNV and CDR2 is YYDKDF in the germline V gene (reference sequence). The CDR3 spells CATSRSGTGFAGELSF. CDR3 DNA: TGTGCCACCAGCAGATCCGGGACAGGGTTCGCCGGGGAGCTGTCTTTT.

This clonotype has only a few counts. The chain is built from TRBV5-1 and TRBJ2-2, with 7 bases aligning to TRBD1. V lost 3 bases to trimming and J lost 4 bases; unmatched junction nucleotides: 9. There are 16 residues in the CDR3. Per germline, CDR1 SGHRS and CDR2 YFSETQ. The CDR3 sequence is CASSSGTVPFTGELFF. The CDR3 nucleotides read TGCGCCAGCAGCTCTGGGACAGTACCCTTCACCGGGGAGCTGTTTTTT.

This clonotype has a single count. The rearrangement links TRBV28 to TRBJ2-3; D unclear. There are 15 residues in the CDR3. Germline CDR1 MDHEN, CDR2 SYDVKM. Trimming cost V 11 bases and J 4 bases, with 22 bases left between them. CDR3 nucleotides: TGTGCCGGATCCCCAGGAGCCCGAGACGCAGATACGCAGTATTTT. As protein: CAGSPGARDADTQYF.

This clonotype was counted a few times. The rearrangement joins TRBV7-3 to TRBJ2-5; D remains unclear. The V gene's germline CDR1 is SGHTA and CDR2 FQGTGA. V lost 5 bases and J lost 1, with 14 bases in between. There are 15 residues in the CDR3. CDR3 DNA: TGTGCCAGCAGCCCCACCGGCTGGACCCAAGAGACCCAGTACTTC. Its translation: CASSPTGWTQETQYF.

To note about this clonotype: A read error may account for a junction end that differs from germline. V is TRBV9 and J is TRBJ2-6; 7 bases fit TRBD1. There are 18 residues in the CDR3. Germline V gene data show CDR1 as SGDLS and CDR2 as YYNGEE. CDR3: CASSVVPTGENGASVLTF. The CDR3 DNA reads as TGTGCCAGCAGCGTAGTCCCCACAGGGGAGAATGGGGCCAGCGTCCTGACTTTC.

This clonotype has a handful of counts. The chain links TRBV30 to TRBJ2-2, with D hard to call. The CDR3 length is 13 residues. Deletions cut 4 bases from V and 9 bases from J, with 15 bases between. Germline values: CDR1 GTSNPN, CDR2 SVGIG (reference sequence). The CDR3 sequence: CAWTTELGRELFF. CDR3 in DNA: TGTGCCTGGACCACGGAGCTTGGGAGGGAGCTGTTTTTT.

This rearrangement joins TRBV29-1 to TRBJ1-4; unclear D gene. The germline gives CDR1 SQVTM, CDR2 ANQGSEA. The V end was cut by 3 bases, the J end by 0 bases, with 8 bases between. This CDR3 contains 14 residues. In nucleotides, the CDR3 is TGCAGCGTTGATGGTAGTGCAACTAATGAAAAACTGTTTTTT. Translation: CSVDGSATNEKLFF.